This entry lists 10 T cell receptor beta chains sequenced from one sample in a study of T cells expressing NK-cell markers. TCRdb re-called the 5' RACE reads and shows each CDR3 protein once, DNA omitted. The sample has 200,000 to 300,000 distinct CDR3 sequences. The sequencing input was blood T cells: a sorted CD56 or NKG2C T cell subset, CD4+ or CD8+ T cells, or bulk PBMC T cells (not recorded which). The receptors shown here come from a man younger than 35 in good health.

The chain links TRBV29-1 to TRBJ2-3; TCRdb calls TRBD1, which cannot be checked without DNA. Looked up from germline, CDR1 is SQVTM and CDR2 is ANQGSEA. This CDR3 spans 15 amino acids. CDR3 region: CSVTTAGAPRYTQYF.

V and J are TRBV12-3 or TRBV12-4 and TRBJ1-6; TCRdb calls TRBD1, which cannot be checked without DNA. The CDR3 is 14 residues long. The CDR3 sequence is CASSKTGINSPLHF.

The gene calls are TRBV18 and TRBJ2-5; TCRdb indicates TRBD1, and absent DNA this call remains unverified. The CDR3 loop spans 15 amino acids. In germline, CDR1 is KGHSH, CDR2 LQKENI. CDR3 sequence reads: CASSPSGMRGETQYF.

The chain links TRBV6-6 to TRBJ2-1. Per the germline V gene, CDR1 is MNHNY and CDR2 is SVGAGI (reference sequence). CDR3 length: 13 residues. The CDR3 is CASSYVTSNEQFF.

The rearrangement uses TRBV4-3 and TRBJ1-5. Per the germline V gene, CDR1 is LGHNA and CDR2 is YSLEER. The length of the CDR3 is 15 residues. CDR3 loop: CASSHDRGGIQPQHF.

The CDR3: CASSLRRLDGEKLFF. The J gene is TRBJ1-4, the V gene TRBV7-9. Looked up from germline, CDR1 is SEHNR and CDR2 is FQNEAQ (reference sequence). The CDR3 runs 15 residues.

The rearrangement links TRBV4-1 to TRBJ1-5. The CDR3 runs to 16 residues. Germline CDR1 reads MGHRA; CDR2 reads YSYEKL. The CDR3 sequence is CASSQEEGGSNQPQHF.

The J gene is TRBJ2-2, the V gene TRBV15. Germline CDR1 and CDR2: LNHNV and YYDKDF (reference sequence). The CDR3 extends over 14 amino acids. The CDR3 reads CATSRDQVGGELFF. Filled out from reference TRBV15 and TRBJ2-2, the complete variable domain reads DAMVIQNPRYQVTQFGKPVTLSCSQTLNHNVMYWYQQKSSQAPKLLFHYYDKDFNNEADTPDNFQSRRPNTSFCFLDIRSPGLGDTAMYLCATSRDQVGGELFFGEGSRLTVL.

The rearrangement uses TRBV20-1 and TRBJ2-7; the D call from TCRdb, TRBD2, cannot be confirmed without DNA. The CDR3 runs to 15 residues. Germline CDR1 DFQATT, CDR2 SNEGSKA (reference sequence). The CDR3 spells CSAHDEVRDPWEQYF.

J is TRBJ1-5 and V is TRBV20-1; TCRdb's D call of TRBD1 is untestable without DNA. Germline V gene lookup returns CDR1 DFQATT and CDR2 SNEGSKA (reference sequence). This CDR3 contains 16 residues. The CDR3 sequence: CSATLTGGNSNQPQHF.